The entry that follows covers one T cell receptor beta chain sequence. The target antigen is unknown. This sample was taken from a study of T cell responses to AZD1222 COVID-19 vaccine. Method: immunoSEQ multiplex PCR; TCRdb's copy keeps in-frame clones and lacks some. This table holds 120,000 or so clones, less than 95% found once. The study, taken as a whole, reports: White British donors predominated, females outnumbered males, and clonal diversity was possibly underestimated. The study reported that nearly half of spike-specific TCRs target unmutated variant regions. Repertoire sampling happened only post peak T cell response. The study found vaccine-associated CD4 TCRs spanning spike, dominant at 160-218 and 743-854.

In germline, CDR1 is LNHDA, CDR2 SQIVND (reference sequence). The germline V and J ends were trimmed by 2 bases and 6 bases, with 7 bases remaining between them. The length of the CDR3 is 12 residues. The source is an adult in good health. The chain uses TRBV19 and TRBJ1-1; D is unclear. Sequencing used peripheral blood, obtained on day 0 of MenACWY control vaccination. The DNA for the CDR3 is TGTGCCAGTAGTATAAACAGCTCTGAAGCTTTCTTT. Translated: CASSINSSEAFF.